This T cell receptor (beta chain) originates from a study of cytomegalovirus exposure and HLA in healthy donors (dated by TCRdb to 2015 to 2018). Regarding the research as a whole: According to an earlier analysis of several hundred of the donors, some 180 million T cells yielded 117 million unique TCR beta sequences and about 300 Gb of sequence data. Roughly 300 gigabases of sequencing data and approximately 84 million unique TCR sequences were included in an early release covering about 600 HLA-typed donors. The genetic ancestry cluster associated with self-reported Caucasian donors included over 65% of the 300 to 450 genotyped donors. The study was designed to test whether signatures of past pathogen exposure could be identified by cataloging public T cell receptors. The study profiled the T cell repertoires of 666 subjects by immunosequencing and related them to cytomegalovirus serostatus. In addition to the first cohort of 666 subjects, a separate validation cohort of approximately 110 different subjects was used. To predict cytomegalovirus infection status, the study combined high-throughput TCR immunosequencing, statistical association of individual TCRs with disease status, and machine learning. In a later analysis, previously published TCR beta repertoires from 500 to 750 donors were re-analyzed and high-resolution HLA genotyping was added so that TCR occurrence patterns could be studied. Rather than using new phenotypic data, the later analysis identified candidate immune exposures from TCR beta sequences and from how often those sequences occurred across donors. In an earlier analysis of 587 of the donors, high-throughput TCR beta sequencing was used to judge whether each TCR beta V gene segment behaved as functional or pseudogenic. Donor age, sex, ethnicity and CMV serostatus were collected together with the repertoire data. A later genetic analysis took genome-wide SNP genotypes for about 55% of the 666 donors and used that subset as a discovery cohort. Every discovery cohort repertoire had been produced on one sequencing platform. HLA typing covered class I and class II loci at four-digit resolution. The number of donors typed differed by locus, with roughly 629-640 for A, B, C, DRB1 and DQB1, 522 for DQA1, 600 to 610 for DPA1, and around 430 for DPB1. Four to six DR-DQ haplotypes were handled as single units for association and clustering, since linkage in the cohort was strong. Among under 450 genotyped donors of the cohort, an average of roughly 240,000 unique TCR beta nucleotide sequences were sequenced per donor, around 20% of them non-productive. Broad study findings and their caveats: A later analysis found that most CMV-associated TCR beta chains appeared HLA-restricted, with HLA associations seemingly driven largely by CMV exposure. The earlier analysis of a few hundred of the donors excluded approximately 15 rarely observed V segments, including chromosome 9 orphons, because counts were too low. The sequencing pipeline was judged likely to have produced a cluster of highly shared sequence variants as a technical artifact. In a later analysis, about 17,000 TCR beta sequences were associated with specific HLA alleles at a false discovery rate of 0.05. An association between a missense DCLRE1C variant and V-gene and J-gene trimming of TCR beta chains was found in a later genetic analysis and replicated in an independent cohort. Most TCR sequences were observed very rarely across donors, whereas some public TCRs were present in many individuals. HLA typing was unavailable for some donors at each locus, so association tests used only the typed subset. The authors suggested that the approach could potentially be generalized to other disease states and immunological phenotypes. An earlier analysis of around 600 of the donors showed that most TCR beta V segments appeared in productive rearrangements either about 87% or about 30% of the time, which broadly matched IMGT annotations. Assigning TCR associations to individual alleles was difficult when HLA alleles, especially DR and DQ, strongly co-occurred. A later analysis found that HLA-associated TCR beta chains were more clonally expanded and had lower generation probabilities than equally common non-associated chains. According to a later genetic analysis, donors in an Asian-associated ancestry cluster had fewer N-insertions in productive TCRs than the approximately 710-donor mean. A further reported finding was that TCR beta sequences accurately predicted the HLA-A and HLA-B alleles for most subjects in the first cohort. A few of the identified cytomegalovirus-associated TCR beta chains were confirmed in vitro to be specific for cytomegalovirus antigens. Linkage disequilibrium might explain the correlated functional status among segregating V segments, but an unknown experimental factor could not be ruled out. In this cohort, only TCR beta chains were sequenced, and detectable features were limited by the absence of alpha or paired-chain data. A later analysis reported that several top co-occurrence clusters appeared linked to parvovirus B19, influenza, CMV and Epstein-Barr virus. The presence/absence analyses assumed that sequencing depth was roughly uniform across donors, and that assumption may not be true. Cytomegalovirus status was reported to be diagnosed by the classifier with high specificity and sensitivity in both the original and validation cohorts. The study gave a list of about 160 TCR beta chains associated with cytomegalovirus. In a later analysis, the rate of TCR association differed among HLA loci, with DRB1 alleles having the most associated TCRs and HLA-C alleles having the fewest. The 87-base-pair reads could not distinguish some IMGT-functional V segments, including TRBV6-2 and TRBV6-3, so those segments were excluded. Immune exposure information for the cohort was limited to CMV serostatus.

The cohort consisted of approximately 690 healthy bone marrow donors. At the time of sampling, all cohort members were nominally healthy, though unrecorded immune exposures were likely present. The donor tested CMV seropositive, placing the donor among the 289 seropositive members of the cohort. Every donor gave a peripheral blood sample, and the peripheral blood mononuclear cells from that sample were used for TCR beta sequencing. The Qiagen DNeasy Blood Extraction Kit was used to extract genomic DNA from the blood cell samples. Measured from the cysteine to the phenylalanine, the CDR3 is 14 residues long. Only CDR3 DNA is held: 42 bases, read in frame from base 1. CDR1 and CDR2 (SEHNR, FQNEAQ) derive from the germline V gene (reference sequence). Unmatched junction bases come to 0, with V trimmed by 3 bases and J by 3 bases. On this clone: This receptor's antigen is unknown. Within one base of it there is no much larger clone, and no base qualities were kept.

Preparation of the library involved the immunoSEQ multiplex PCR assay. A mixture of 60 forward primers for TCR Vbeta segments and 13 reverse primers for TCR Jbeta segments was used in the multiplex PCR. The CDR3 region of rearranged TCR beta genes was amplified from genomic DNA with a multiplex PCR assay. Amplified TCR beta libraries were sequenced as 87-base-pair reads on the Illumina HiSeq System. The paper's data handling went like this. A later analysis tallied tens of millions of unique TCR beta chains across the 550 to 850 repertoires, and about 12 million of those chains were shared by two or more donors. Raw reads were error-corrected and collapsed into unique sequences with a nearest-neighbor algorithm that merged closely related sequences to remove PCR and sequencing errors. CDR3 sequences were aligned to IMGT reference sequences to assign V, D and J gene segments. For a sequence to be retained, a match of at least six nucleotides to both a V gene segment and a J gene segment was required. Rearrangements were classified as productive when the CDR3 lacked stop codons and remained in frame with V and J, and all other rearrangements were classified as non-productive. CDR3 was defined by IMGT convention, running from the second conserved V-encoded cysteine to the conserved J-encoded phenylalanine. The earlier analysis of roughly 590 of the donors excluded any sequence lacking an unambiguous match to a single V gene segment. An earlier analysis of a few hundred of the donors classified V segments as functional when productive rearrangements were above 56.7% and as segregating when the standard deviation between donors was above 5%. A statistical classification framework was built for diagnosing cytomegalovirus status from the catalog of TCR beta chain sequences. V and J gene assignment, in a later analysis, came from comparing TCR nucleotide sequences with IMGT/GENE-DB human TR gene sequences. A later analysis assigned CDR3 sequences and most-parsimonious VDJ recombination scenarios with the TCRdist pipeline. In a later analysis, each TCR beta chain was defined by its CDR3 amino acid sequence together with its V-gene family, and reads without a unique V-gene family were excluded. In a later analysis, a few hundred highly shared, low-generation-probability nucleotide sequences were removed to address suspected cross-contamination and a sequencing artifact. A later analysis calculated a clonal expansion index for each public chain from normalized within-repertoire ranks of inferred template counts. A later analysis computed generation probabilities with a VDJ recombination model fitted to out-of-frame rearrangements, and checked the results against IGoR. In a later analysis, TCR-TCR, TCR-HLA and TCR-CMV co-occurrence was scored with hypergeometric tests, and a repertoire-size bias correction was applied to TCR pairs. A later analysis estimated false discovery rates by permuting HLA or CMV assignments 20 times. In a later analysis, co-occurring TCRs were grouped with DBSCAN, and TCRdist sequence similarity was added when clustering was performed within HLA-allele-positive subsets. For co-occurrence clustering, repertoires with fewer than 30,000 or more than 120,000 public chains were excluded, along with four or five repertoires with anomalous nucleotide sharing. Drawn from immuneACCESS, this table holds only the in-frame rearrangements with V and J called that TCRdb kept. Clones are partly lost; checked studies trace under half to an unresolved V gene and leave the rest unexplained. V, J and clone size derive from that table, while D and trimming were established from the DNA sequence. The sample includes roughly 120,000 clones, with about two thirds observed a single time. About 4.4% of the sample belongs to the ten largest clones.

The receptor was isolated from a man in his fifties or sixties in good health and CMV-seropositive. The receptor chain draws on TRBV7-9 and TRBJ1-4, with 8 middle bases fitting TRBD1. Sequenced input: PBMCs. The DNA reads TGTGCCAGCAGCTTGGACAGGGCTAATGAAAAACTGTTTTTT. Translated, this is CASSLDRANEKLFF.